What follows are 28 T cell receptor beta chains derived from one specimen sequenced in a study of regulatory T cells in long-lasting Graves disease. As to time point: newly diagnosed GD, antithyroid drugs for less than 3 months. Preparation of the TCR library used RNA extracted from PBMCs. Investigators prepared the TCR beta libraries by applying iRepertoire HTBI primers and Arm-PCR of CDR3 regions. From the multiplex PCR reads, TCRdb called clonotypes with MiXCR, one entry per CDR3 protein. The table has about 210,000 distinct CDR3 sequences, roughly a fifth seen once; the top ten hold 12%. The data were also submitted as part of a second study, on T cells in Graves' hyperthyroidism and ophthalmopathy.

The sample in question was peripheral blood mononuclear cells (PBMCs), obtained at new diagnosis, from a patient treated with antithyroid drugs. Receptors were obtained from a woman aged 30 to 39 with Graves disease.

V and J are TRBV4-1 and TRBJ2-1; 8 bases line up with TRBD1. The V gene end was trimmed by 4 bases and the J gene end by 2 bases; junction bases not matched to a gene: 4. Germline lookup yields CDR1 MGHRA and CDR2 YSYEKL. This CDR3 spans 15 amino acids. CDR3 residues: CASSLETGAYNEQFF. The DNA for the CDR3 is TGCGCCAGCAGCCTGGAGACAGGGGCCTACAATGAGCAGTTCTTC.

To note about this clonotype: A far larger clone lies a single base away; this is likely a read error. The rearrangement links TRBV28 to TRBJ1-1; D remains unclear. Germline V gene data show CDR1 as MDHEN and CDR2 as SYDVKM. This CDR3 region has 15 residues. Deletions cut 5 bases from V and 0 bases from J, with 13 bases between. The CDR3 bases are TGTGCCAGCAGTGAGAACCAAGATTTGAACACTGAAGCTTTCTTT. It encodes CASSENQDLNTEAFF.

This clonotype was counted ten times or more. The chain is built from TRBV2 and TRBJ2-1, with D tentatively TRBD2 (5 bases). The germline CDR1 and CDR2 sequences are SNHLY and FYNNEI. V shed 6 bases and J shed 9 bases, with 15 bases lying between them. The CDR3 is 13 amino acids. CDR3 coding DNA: TGTGCCAGCAGCTTCACAAGGGCGGGTGAGCAGTTCTTC. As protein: CASSFTRAGEQFF.

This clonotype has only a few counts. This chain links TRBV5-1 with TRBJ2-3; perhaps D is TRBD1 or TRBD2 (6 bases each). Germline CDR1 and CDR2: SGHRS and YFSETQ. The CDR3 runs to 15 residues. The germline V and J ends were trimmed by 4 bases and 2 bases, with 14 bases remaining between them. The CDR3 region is CASSLGGRLTDTQYF. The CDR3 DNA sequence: TGCGCCAGCAGCCTAGGGGGGAGACTCACAGATACGCAGTATTTT.

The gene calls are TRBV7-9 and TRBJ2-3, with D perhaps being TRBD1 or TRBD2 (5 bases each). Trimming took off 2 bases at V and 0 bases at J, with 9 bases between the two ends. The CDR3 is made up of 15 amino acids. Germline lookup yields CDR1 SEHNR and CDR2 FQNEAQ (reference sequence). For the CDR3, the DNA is TGTGCCAGCAGCTTATTGGGACCGAGCACAGATACGCAGTATTTT. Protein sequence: CASSLLGPSTDTQYF.

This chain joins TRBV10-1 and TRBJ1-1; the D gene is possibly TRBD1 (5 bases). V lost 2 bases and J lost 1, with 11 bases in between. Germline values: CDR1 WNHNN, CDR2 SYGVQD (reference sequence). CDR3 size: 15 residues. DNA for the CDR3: TGCGCCAGCAGTGAGACACCCCAGGGGAACACTGAAGCTTTCTTT. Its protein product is CASSETPQGNTEAFF.

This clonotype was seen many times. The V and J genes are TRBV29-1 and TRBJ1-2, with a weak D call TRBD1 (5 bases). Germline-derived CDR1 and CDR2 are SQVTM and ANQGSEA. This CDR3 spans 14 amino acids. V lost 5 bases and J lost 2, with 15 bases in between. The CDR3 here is CSVIRDLGNYGYTF. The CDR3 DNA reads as TGCAGCGTTATCCGGGACCTCGGAAACTATGGCTACACCTTC.

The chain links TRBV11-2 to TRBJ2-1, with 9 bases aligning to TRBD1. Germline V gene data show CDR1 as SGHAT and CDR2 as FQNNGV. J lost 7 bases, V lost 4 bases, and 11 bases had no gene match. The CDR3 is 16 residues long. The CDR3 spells CASSSHRGPGRNEQFF. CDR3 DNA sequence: TGTGCCAGCAGCTCCCACAGGGGGCCTGGTAGGAATGAGCAGTTCTTC.

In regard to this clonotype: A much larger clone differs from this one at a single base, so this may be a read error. The CDR3 here is CACSRNRAYEQYF. In nucleotides, the CDR3 is TGTGCCTGCAGCCGGAACAGGGCGTACGAGCAGTACTTC. This chain joins TRBV3-1 and TRBJ2-7; perhaps TRBD1 as D (6 bases). This CDR3 region has 13 residues. Germline V gives CDR1 LGHDT, CDR2 YNNKEL (reference sequence).

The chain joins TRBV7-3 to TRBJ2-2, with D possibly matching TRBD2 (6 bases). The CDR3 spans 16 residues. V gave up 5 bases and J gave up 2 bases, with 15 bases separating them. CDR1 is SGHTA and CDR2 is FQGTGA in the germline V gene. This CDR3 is CASSPPGGFNTGELFF. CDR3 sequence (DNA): TGTGCCAGCAGCCCTCCCGGAGGGTTCAACACCGGGGAGCTGTTTTTT.

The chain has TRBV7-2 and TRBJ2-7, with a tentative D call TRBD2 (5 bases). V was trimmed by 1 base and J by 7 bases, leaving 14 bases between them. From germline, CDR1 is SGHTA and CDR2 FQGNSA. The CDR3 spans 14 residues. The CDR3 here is CASSLDPGSGEQYF. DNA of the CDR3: TGTGCCAGCAGCTTAGATCCGGGGTCTGGTGAGCAGTACTTC.

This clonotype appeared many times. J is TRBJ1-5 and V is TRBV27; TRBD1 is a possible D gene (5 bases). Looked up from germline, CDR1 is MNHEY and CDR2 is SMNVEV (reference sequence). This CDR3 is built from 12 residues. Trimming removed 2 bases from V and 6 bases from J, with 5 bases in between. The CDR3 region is CASSLRGQPQHF. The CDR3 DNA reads TGTGCCAGCAGTTTAAGGGGTCAGCCCCAGCATTTT.

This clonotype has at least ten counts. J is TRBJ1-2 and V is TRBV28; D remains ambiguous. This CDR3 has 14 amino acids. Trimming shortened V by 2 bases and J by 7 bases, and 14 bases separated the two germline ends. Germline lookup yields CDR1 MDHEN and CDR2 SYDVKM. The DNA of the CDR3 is TGTGCCAGCAGTTTAGAGGTGGCTTATCGTGGCTACACCTTC. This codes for CASSLEVAYRGYTF.

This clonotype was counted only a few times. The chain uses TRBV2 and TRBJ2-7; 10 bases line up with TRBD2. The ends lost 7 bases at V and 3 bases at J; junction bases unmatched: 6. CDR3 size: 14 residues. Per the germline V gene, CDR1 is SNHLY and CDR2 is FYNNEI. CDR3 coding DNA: TGTGCCAGCAAAAGGGGACTAGCGAACTACGAGCAGTACTTC. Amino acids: CASKRGLANYEQYF.

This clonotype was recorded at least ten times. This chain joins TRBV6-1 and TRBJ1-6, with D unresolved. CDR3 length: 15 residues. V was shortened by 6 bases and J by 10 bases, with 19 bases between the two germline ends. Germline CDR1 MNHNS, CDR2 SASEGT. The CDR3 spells CASSLGQALRSPLHF. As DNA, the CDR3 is TGTGCCAGCAGCCTTGGGCAGGCCTTACGATCACCCCTCCACTTT.

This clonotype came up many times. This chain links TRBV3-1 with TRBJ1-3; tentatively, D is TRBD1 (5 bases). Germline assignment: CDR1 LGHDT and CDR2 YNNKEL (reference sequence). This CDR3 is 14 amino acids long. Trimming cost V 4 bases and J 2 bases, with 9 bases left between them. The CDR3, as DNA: TGTGCCAGCAGCCTCGGGACGACTGGAAACACCATATATTTT. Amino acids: CASSLGTTGNTIYF. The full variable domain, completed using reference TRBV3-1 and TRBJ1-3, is DTAVSQTPKYLVTQMGNDKSIKCEQNLGHDTMYWYKQDSKKFLKIMFSYNNKELIINETVPNRFSPKSPDKAHLNLHINSLELGDSAVYFCASSLGTTGNTIYFGEGSWLTVV.

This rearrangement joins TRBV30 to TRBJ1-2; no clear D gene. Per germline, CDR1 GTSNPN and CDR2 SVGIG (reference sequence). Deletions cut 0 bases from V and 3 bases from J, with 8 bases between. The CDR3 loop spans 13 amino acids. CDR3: CAWSVGQDYGYTF. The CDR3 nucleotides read TGTGCCTGGAGTGTAGGGCAGGACTATGGCTACACCTTC.

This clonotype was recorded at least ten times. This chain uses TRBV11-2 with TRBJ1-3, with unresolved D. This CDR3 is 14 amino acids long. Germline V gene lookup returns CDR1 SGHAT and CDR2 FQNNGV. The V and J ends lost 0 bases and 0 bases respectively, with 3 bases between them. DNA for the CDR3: TGTGCCAGCAGCTTAGAAATCTCTGGAAACACCATATATTTT. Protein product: CASSLEISGNTIYF.

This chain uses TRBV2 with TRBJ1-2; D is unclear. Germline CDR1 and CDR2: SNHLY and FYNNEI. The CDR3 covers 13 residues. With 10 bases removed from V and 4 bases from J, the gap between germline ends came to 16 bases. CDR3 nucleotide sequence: TGTGCCATTCTTCCCAGCGCGTTCTATGGCTACACCTTC. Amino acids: CAILPSAFYGYTF.

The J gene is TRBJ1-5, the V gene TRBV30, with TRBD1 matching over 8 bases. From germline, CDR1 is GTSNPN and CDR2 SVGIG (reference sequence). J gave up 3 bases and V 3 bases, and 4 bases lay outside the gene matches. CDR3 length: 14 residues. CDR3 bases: TGTGCCTGGAGCAGGACAGGGACCAATCAGCCCCAGCATTTT. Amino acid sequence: CAWSRTGTNQPQHF.

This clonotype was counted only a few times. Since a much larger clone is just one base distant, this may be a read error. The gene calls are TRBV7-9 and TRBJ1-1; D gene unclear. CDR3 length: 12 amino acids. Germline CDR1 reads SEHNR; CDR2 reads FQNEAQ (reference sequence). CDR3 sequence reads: CVSSFMRTEAFF. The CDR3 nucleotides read TGTGTCAGCAGCTTCATGAGGACTGAAGCTTTCTTT.

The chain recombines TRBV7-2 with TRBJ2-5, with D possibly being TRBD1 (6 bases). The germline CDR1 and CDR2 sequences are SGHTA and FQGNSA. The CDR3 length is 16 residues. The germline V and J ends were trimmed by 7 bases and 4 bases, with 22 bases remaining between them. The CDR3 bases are TGTGCCAGCACTGTCCTGGCTATAACCAGGGGAGAGACCCAGTACTTC. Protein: CASTVLAITRGETQYF.

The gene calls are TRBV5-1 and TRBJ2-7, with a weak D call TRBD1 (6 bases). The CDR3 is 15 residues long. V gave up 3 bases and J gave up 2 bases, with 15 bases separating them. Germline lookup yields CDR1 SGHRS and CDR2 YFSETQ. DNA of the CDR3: TGCGCCAGCAGCTCGATAATCCGGGACACCTACGAGCAGTACTTC. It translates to CASSSIIRDTYEQYF. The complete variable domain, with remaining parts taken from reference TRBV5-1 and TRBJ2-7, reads KAGVTQTPRYLIKTRGQQVTLSCSPISGHRSVSWYQQTPGQGLQFLFEYFSETQRNKGNFPGRFSGRQFSNSRSEMNVSTLELGDSALYLCASSSIIRDTYEQYFGPGTRLTVT.

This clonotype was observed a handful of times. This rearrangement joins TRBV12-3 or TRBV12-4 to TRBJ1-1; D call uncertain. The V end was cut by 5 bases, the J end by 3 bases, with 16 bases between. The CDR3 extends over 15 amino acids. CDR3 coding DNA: TGTGCCAGCAGTCTCGCGCCCCAAAGGGACACTGAAGCTTTCTTT. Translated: CASSLAPQRDTEAFF.

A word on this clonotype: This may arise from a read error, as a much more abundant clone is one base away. CDR3 nucleotide sequence: TGTGCCAGCAGTGAAAGGGCAGGGAGTAGCTACGAGCAGTACTTC. It encodes CASSERAGSSYEQYF. The genes are TRBV28 and TRBJ2-7; either TRBD1 or TRBD2 may supply D (5 bases each). This CDR3 spans 15 amino acids. The V gene lost 5 bases and the J gene lost 3 bases, with 17 bases spanning the gap. Looked up from germline, CDR1 is MDHEN and CDR2 is SYDVKM.

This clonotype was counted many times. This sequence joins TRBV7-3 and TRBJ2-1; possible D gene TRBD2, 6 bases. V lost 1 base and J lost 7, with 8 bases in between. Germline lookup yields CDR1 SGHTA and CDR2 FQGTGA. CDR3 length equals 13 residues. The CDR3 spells CASSLNRGNEQFF. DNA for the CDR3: TGTGCCAGCAGCTTAAATCGGGGGAATGAGCAGTTCTTC.

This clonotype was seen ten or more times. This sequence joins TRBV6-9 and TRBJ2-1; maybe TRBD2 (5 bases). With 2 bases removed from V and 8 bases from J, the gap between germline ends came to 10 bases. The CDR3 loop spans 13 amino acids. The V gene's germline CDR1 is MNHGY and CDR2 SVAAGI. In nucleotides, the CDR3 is TGTGCCAGCAGTTATGGCCGGGGAGATGAGCAGTTCTTC. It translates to CASSYGRGDEQFF.

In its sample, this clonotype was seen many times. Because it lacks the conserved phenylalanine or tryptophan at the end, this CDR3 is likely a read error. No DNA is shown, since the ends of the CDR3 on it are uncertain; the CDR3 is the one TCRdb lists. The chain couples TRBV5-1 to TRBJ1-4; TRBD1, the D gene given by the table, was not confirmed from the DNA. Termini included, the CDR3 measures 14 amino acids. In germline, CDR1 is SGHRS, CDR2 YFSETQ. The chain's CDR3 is CASSLVGAGQCLPI.